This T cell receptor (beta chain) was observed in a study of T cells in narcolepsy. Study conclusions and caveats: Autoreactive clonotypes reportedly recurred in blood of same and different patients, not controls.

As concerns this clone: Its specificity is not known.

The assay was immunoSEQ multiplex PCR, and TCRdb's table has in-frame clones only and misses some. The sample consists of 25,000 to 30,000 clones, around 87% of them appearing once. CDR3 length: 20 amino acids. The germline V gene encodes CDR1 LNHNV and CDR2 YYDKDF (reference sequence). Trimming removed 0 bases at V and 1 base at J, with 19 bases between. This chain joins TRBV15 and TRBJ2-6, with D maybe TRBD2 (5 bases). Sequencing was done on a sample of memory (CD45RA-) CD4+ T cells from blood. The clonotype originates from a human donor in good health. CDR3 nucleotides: TGTGCCACCAGCAGAGATGTGGTGGAGGCGGGTTTTTCTGGGGCCAACGTCCTGACTTTC. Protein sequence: CATSRDVVEAGFSGANVLTF.